Listed below are T cell receptor beta chains from one sample, sequenced in a study of shared clonotypes between healthy human individuals. TCRdb's table, derived via immunoSEQ multiplex PCR, lists solely in-frame clones and lacks some. The data show about 980,000 clones, with more than 75% seen just once and about 1.5% held by the top ten. The sequenced sample was memory CD4+ T cells sorted from blood. These receptors were collected from a man between 18 and 35 years old in good health. The CDR3 runs from the conserved cysteine through the conserved F or W. D genes are given only for firm matches. Expanded clones get a size class; other rows say once, few or many, or leave the size out.

CAISESPLGGQETQYF | TGTGCCATCAGTGAGTCCCCCCTGGGCGGCCAAGAGACCCAGTACTTC | TRBJ2-5 | NA | NA | TRBV10-3
CASSFGGNTEAFF | TGTGCCAGCAGCTTCGGGGGTAACACTGAAGCTTTCTTT | TRBJ1-1 | NA | NA | TRBV9
CASSSKAGVDTQYF | TGTGCCAGCAGTAGTAAGGCGGGAGTTGATACGCAGTATTTT | TRBJ2-3 | TRBD2 | NA | TRBV2
CASSFLTGNTDTQYF | TGTGCCAGCAGTTTCCTGACAGGGAACACAGATACGCAGTATTTT | TRBJ2-3 | TRBD1 | NA | TRBV28
CASRTDPGDEQFF | TGCGCCAGCAGAACTGACCCGGGGGATGAGCAGTTCTTC | TRBJ2-1 | NA | NA | TRBV5-1
CASSQDQTGGNQPQHF | TGCGCCAGCAGCCAAGATCAGACAGGGGGCAATCAGCCCCAGCATTTT | TRBJ1-5 | TRBD1 | NA | TRBV4-1
CASAVWPMKKLFF | TGTGCCAGCGCCGTGTGGCCCATGAAAAAACTGTTTTTT | TRBJ1-4 | NA | many | TRBV2
CASSALQTSGKLYNEQFF | TGTGCCAGCAGTGCCCTCCAAACTAGCGGGAAGTTGTACAATGAGCAGTTCTTC | TRBJ2-1 | TRBD2 | NA | TRBV6-1
CASSTGTPSYEQYF | TGTGCCAGCAGTACCGGGACTCCCTCCTACGAGCAGTACTTC | TRBJ2-7 | NA | NA | TRBV2
CAISEGQGFNEKLFF | TGTGCCATCAGTGAGGGACAGGGCTTTAATGAAAAACTGTTTTTT | TRBJ1-4 | TRBD1 | NA | TRBV10-3
CASSLSRNNQPQHF | TGTGCCAGCAGCTTGTCCCGAAACAATCAGCCCCAGCATTTT | TRBJ1-5 | NA | once | TRBV5-6
CASSLRRQDQETQYF | TGTGCCAGCAGCTTGCGGAGACAGGACCAAGAGACCCAGTACTTC | TRBJ2-5 | NA | NA | TRBV5-6
CAISESAGAETQYF | TGTGCCATCAGTGAGTCCGCCGGCGCGGAGACCCAGTACTTC | TRBJ2-5 | NA | NA | TRBV10-3
CAWGTTPGPSEQYF | TGTGCCTGGGGTACCACACCGGGCCCATCCGAGCAGTACTTC | TRBJ2-7 | NA | NA | TRBV30
CASSTDLRGGETQYF | TGTGCCAGCAGTACTGATTTGCGGGGCGGAGAGACCCAGTACTTC | TRBJ2-5 | NA | NA | TRBV2
CASRIREETQYF | TGCGCCAGCAGGATCAGGGAGGAGACCCAGTACTTC | TRBJ2-5 | NA | NA | TRBV5-1
CAISAGLAGAPYEQYF | TGTGCCATCAGTGCAGGGCTAGCGGGAGCCCCCTACGAGCAGTACTTC | TRBJ2-7 | TRBD2 | NA | TRBV10-3
CASSGLAGGRRVTDTQYF | TGTGCCAGCAGTGGACTAGCGGGGGGGAGGAGGGTCACAGATACGCAGTATTTT | TRBJ2-3 | TRBD2 | NA | TRBV2
CASSKEGGYEQYF | TGTGCCAGTAGCAAGGAGGGGGGCTACGAGCAGTACTTC | TRBJ2-7 | NA | NA | TRBV19
CASSYSATGVDEQYF | TGTGCCAGCAGTTACTCAGCGACAGGCGTGGACGAGCAGTACTTC | TRBJ2-7 | NA | NA | TRBV6-5
CASSQRGGGSYEQYF | TGTGCCAGCAGTCAAAGAGGGGGGGGATCCTACGAGCAGTACTTC | TRBJ2-7 | NA | NA | TRBV28
CASRWGRTYEQYF | TGTGCCAGCAGATGGGGGAGGACGTACGAGCAGTACTTC | TRBJ2-7 | NA | NA | TRBV6-1
CASSPVGGRYEQYF | TGTGCCAGCAGCCCCGTGGGGGGCAGGTACGAGCAGTACTTC | TRBJ2-7 | NA | NA | TRBV11-1
CASSVEGEASHEQYF | TGTGCCAGCAGCGTAGAAGGGGAGGCAAGCCACGAGCAGTACTTC | TRBJ2-7 | NA | NA | TRBV9
CATTGQMNTEAFF | TGTGCCACGACCGGACAGATGAACACTGAAGCTTTCTTT | TRBJ1-1 | NA | few | TRBV6-5
CASSLSGLAGSDEQFF | TGCGCCAGCAGCCTTTCGGGACTAGCGGGATCCGATGAGCAGTTCTTC | TRBJ2-1 | TRBD2 | NA | TRBV4-3
CATRGVANYGYTF | TGTGCCACCCGGGGGGTTGCTAACTATGGCTACACCTTC | TRBJ1-2 | NA | once | TRBV27
CAINPGGAGEQYF | TGTGCCATCAACCCGGGGGGGGCTGGCGAGCAGTACTTC | TRBJ2-7 | TRBD2 | NA | TRBV10-3
CASSDSGRDTDTQYF | TGTGCCAGCAGTGATAGCGGAAGGGACACAGATACGCAGTATTTT | TRBJ2-3 | NA | few | TRBV6-1
CASSYLRGVAAGEQYF | TGTGCCAGCAGTTACCTTCGGGGGGTGGCGGCGGGTGAGCAGTACTTC | TRBJ2-7 | TRBD2 | NA | TRBV6-6
CAISAERGSSGANVLTF | TGTGCCATCAGTGCGGAACGGGGTAGCTCTGGGGCCAACGTCCTGACTTTC | TRBJ2-6 | NA | once | TRBV10-3